This T cell receptor beta chain was retrieved from a study of T-cell memory formation after mild COVID-19. Study-wide background: In these data, TCR clusters were largely donor specific.

TCRdb reprocessed the 5' RACE reads via MiXCR and lists one record per CDR3 protein. The data show more than 450,000 distinct CDR3 sequences, around 17% seen once. V was pared by 0 bases and J by 8 bases, with 15 bases between. The CDR3 extends over 16 amino acids. The germline V gene has CDR1 SGHRS and CDR2 YFSETQ. The study's findings and limits: There were some responding clones in pre-infection memory, which suggested that cross-reactive memory had joined. The study found contracting CD4+ clones mainly in CM and EM and contracting CD8+ clones in EMRA.

Points on this clonotype: The antigen is not known.

This receptor was obtained from an adult woman who had mild COVID-19 (a few samples of this study predate the infection). Cell type and time point are not known. This rearrangement joins TRBV5-1 to TRBJ1-6, with D tentatively TRBD1 (5 bases). Input material: PBMCs or a T cell subset sorted from them (not recorded which). Written as DNA, the CDR3 is TGCGCCAGCAGCTTGGGGGAAAAGGGACCCCATTCACCCCTCCACTTT. Translated, it gives CASSLGEKGPHSPLHF.